A single sample is the source of the 27 T cell receptor beta chains below, sequenced in a study of blood T cell repertoires in COVID-19. The repertoire was sequenced with immunoSEQ multiplex PCR; TCRdb's copy has only in-frame clones and lacks some. The profile covers over 400,000 clones, with just over 85% appearing a single time and more than 1.4% taken by the ten largest. Sequenced material: peripheral blood. All receptors derive from a woman aged 30 to 39 with active or convalescent COVID-19.

CDR3 bases: TGTGCCAGCAGCTCCCCAGCGGGGCGGGGGGGAGAGACCCAGTACTTC. It specifies CASSSPAGRGGETQYF. The chain joins TRBV5-6 to TRBJ2-5, with 9 bases identical to TRBD2. This CDR3 comprises 16 residues. J gave up 4 bases and V 3 bases, and 10 bases lay outside the gene matches. Germline-derived CDR1 and CDR2 are SGHDT and YYEEEE.

The V gene is TRBV27, the J gene TRBJ2-7; tentative D call: TRBD1 (5 bases). Germline V gene data show CDR1 as MNHEY and CDR2 as SMNVEV (reference sequence). This CDR3 is built from 11 residues. V lost 4 bases, J lost 6 bases, and 7 bases lay in between. CDR3 loop: CASSWGSEQYF. The CDR3 region has the DNA TGTGCCAGCAGTTGGGGCTCCGAGCAGTACTTC.

A remark on this clone: Other DNA variants within this sample encode the same CDR3. CDR3 nucleotides: TGTGCCAGCAGCTTAGCAAGCTCCTACGAGCAGTACTTC. Amino acids: CASSLASSYEQYF. The rearrangement uses TRBV5-5 and TRBJ2-7; D call uncertain. The V end was cut by 2 bases, the J end by 0 bases, with 6 bases between. CDR3 length equals 13 residues. Germline CDR1 and CDR2: SGHKS and YYEKEE (reference sequence).

The V and J genes are TRBV27 and TRBJ1-1; a possible D gene is TRBD1 (6 bases). Germline CDR1 is MNHEY and CDR2 is SMNVEV (reference sequence). Trimming took off 3 bases at V and 11 bases at J, with 22 bases between the two ends. The CDR3 spans 15 residues. The CDR3 sequence is CASSLNLQGLDGAFF. In nucleotides, the CDR3 is TGTGCCAGCAGTTTGAACCTACAGGGATTGGATGGGGCTTTCTTT.

The V call is TRBV9, the J call TRBJ2-5; TRBD1 agrees at 7 bases. The germline gives CDR1 SGDLS, CDR2 YYNGEE. The CDR3 has 14 amino acids. V shed 3 bases and J 5 bases; nucleotides not matched to a gene: 7. The CDR3 reads CASSGTGAQETQYF. The CDR3 bases are TGTGCCAGCAGCGGAACAGGGGCCCAGGAGACCCAGTACTTC.

The chain combines TRBV5-1 with TRBJ2-5; TRBD1 is a possible D gene (6 bases). The CDR3 consists of 13 residues. Germline V CDR1 and CDR2: SGHRS, YFSETQ. V was clipped by 4 bases and J by 0 bases, with 7 bases between them. The CDR3 DNA reads as TGCGCCAGCAGCGGACAGCACCAAGAGACCCAGTACTTC. It is translated as CASSGQHQETQYF.

This clone showed up just once. This sequence joins TRBV10-3 and TRBJ1-1, with D maybe TRBD1 (5 bases). V lost 3 bases, J lost 4 bases, and 15 bases lay in between. Germline CDR1 is ENHRY and CDR2 is SYGVKD. CDR3 length equals 15 residues. The CDR3 DNA is TGTGCCATCAGTGACCAGGGATTGTCGGCCACTGAAGCTTTCTTT. Protein product: CAISDQGLSATEAFF.

In nucleotides, the CDR3 is TGTGCCAGCAGTTTATTAGGGGCAGGCTCCGAGCAGTACTTC. Protein: CASSLLGAGSEQYF. This chain joins TRBV27 and TRBJ2-7; D may be TRBD1 (5 bases). This CDR3 region has 14 residues. Trimming pared 1 base from V and 6 bases from J, leaving 13 bases between. Germline V gene data show CDR1 as MNHEY and CDR2 as SMNVEV (reference sequence).

This chain uses TRBV30 with TRBJ1-5, with 10 bases lining up with TRBD1. The CDR3 consists of 17 residues. With V trimmed by 4 bases and J by 2 bases, 11 bases remained unmatched. The germline gives CDR1 GTSNPN, CDR2 SVGIG (reference sequence). CDR3 DNA sequence: TGTGCCTGGACCCTTAGGGGGGGGACAGGGGGCAATCAGCCCCAGCATTTT. Amino acids: CAWTLRGGTGGNQPQHF.

The genes are TRBV5-1 and TRBJ1-2; D is unresolved. Per germline, CDR1 SGHRS and CDR2 YFSETQ. The V end was cut by 1 base, the J end by 2 bases, with 9 bases between. The CDR3 has 14 amino acids. DNA of the CDR3: TGCGCCAGCAGCTTGTCGGCGGGGAACTATGGCTACACCTTC. Amino acids: CASSLSAGNYGYTF.

This chain joins TRBV6-1 and TRBJ1-2; 8 bases are a match to TRBD1. With V trimmed by 0 bases and J by 4 bases, 13 bases remained unmatched. There are 18 residues in the CDR3. Looked up from germline, CDR1 is MNHNS and CDR2 is SASEGT. In nucleotides, the CDR3 is TGTGCCAGCAGTGAAGCCTCCTCGAATCCGGGACAGGTCTATGGCTACACCTTC. Encoded protein: CASSEASSNPGQVYGYTF.

This chain uses TRBV3-1 (or the pseudogene TRBV3-2) with TRBJ2-1; TRBD2 matches 8 bases. Germline V gives CDR1 LGHDT, CDR2 YNNKEL (reference sequence). J gave up 12 bases and V 2 bases, and 6 bases lay outside the gene matches. This CDR3 region has 13 residues. The CDR3 reads CASSQRTSSWQFF. The CDR3 DNA is TGTGCCAGCAGCCAACGGACTAGCTCGTGGCAGTTCTTC.

This clone was detected a few times. The rearrangement joins TRBV28 to TRBJ1-6; a possible D gene is TRBD1 (6 bases). CDR1 is MDHEN, CDR2 SYDVKM, per germline. V dropped 3 bases and J dropped 9 bases, with 15 bases sitting between them. The CDR3 extends over 15 amino acids. The CDR3 loop is CASSFYGDIGSPLHF. CDR3 in DNA: TGTGCCAGCAGTTTCTATGGGGACATCGGTTCACCCCTCCACTTT.

This clone was seen once. This chain uses TRBV11-2 with TRBJ2-7; TRBD2 matches at 8 bases. J gave up 0 bases and V 0 bases, and 10 bases lay outside the gene matches. The CDR3 runs to 18 residues. Per the germline V gene, CDR1 is SGHAT and CDR2 is FQNNGV. The CDR3 DNA reads TGTGCCAGCAGCTTAGATCCGGAAGCGGGAGTTCTCTCCTACGAGCAGTACTTC. Amino acid sequence: CASSLDPEAGVLSYEQYF.

CDR3 sequence: CASSHISGSENEQYF. The DNA of the CDR3 is TGCGCCAGCAGCCATATTAGCGGGAGTGAGAACGAGCAGTACTTC. The chain links TRBV4-1 to TRBJ2-7, with 9 bases lining up with TRBD2. With V trimmed by 3 bases and J by 5 bases, 8 bases remained unmatched. CDR1 and CDR2 (germline): MGHRA, YSYEKL. This CDR3 region has 15 residues.

This clone was seen a handful of times. The chain combines TRBV2 with TRBJ1-2; D is unclear. CDR3 size: 13 residues. Germline values: CDR1 SNHLY, CDR2 FYNNEI. Trimming took 2 bases from V and 8 from J, leaving 12 bases between them. CDR3 bases: TGTGCCAGCAGTGAAAAAGGCGGTAGGGGCTACACCTTC. Its protein product is CASSEKGGRGYTF.

This clone was seen a few times. The chain recombines TRBV6-6 with TRBJ1-5; D ambiguous. Germline V lookup: CDR1 MNHNY, CDR2 SVGAGI (reference sequence). V was clipped by 0 bases and J by 9 bases, with 15 bases between them. The CDR3 consists of 15 residues. The CDR3 nucleotides are TGTGCCAGCAGTTACTCGACCTACAGTCCTTGGCCCCAGCATTTT. This codes for CASSYSTYSPWPQHF.

This clone has a handful of counts. The chain links TRBV30 to TRBJ2-1, with 8 bases that match TRBD2. V gave up 5 bases and J gave up 8 bases; unmatched junction bases: 8. The CDR3 spans 13 residues. Germline CDR1 GTSNPN, CDR2 SVGIG (reference sequence). CDR3 sequence (DNA): TGTGCCTGGGGGCGGGGACTAGGGGATGAGCAGTTCTTC. This encodes CAWGRGLGDEQFF.

This clone was seen a single time. The rearrangement links TRBV6-1 to TRBJ2-5; TRBD2 matches 12 bases. J gave up 4 bases and V 4 bases, and 7 bases lay outside the gene matches. The germline CDR1 and CDR2 sequences are MNHNS and SASEGT. The CDR3 loop spans 16 amino acids. Here the CDR3 reads CASSAVLAGGLETQYF. In DNA form, the CDR3 reads TGTGCCAGCAGTGCGGTCCTAGCGGGGGGGCTAGAGACCCAGTACTTC.

The CDR3 DNA sequence: TGTGCCAGCAGCGCTTCTGGGGCCAACGTCCTGACTTTC. Amino acids: CASSASGANVLTF. This chain links TRBV9 with TRBJ2-6; D is undetermined. The CDR3 has 13 residues. Germline CDR1 SGDLS, CDR2 YYNGEE. The V end lost 3 bases, the J end lost 1 base, and 2 bases lay between the germline ends.

V and J are TRBV5-4 and TRBJ2-3; D call uncertain. With 2 bases removed from V and 0 bases from J, the gap between germline ends came to 13 bases. CDR1 and CDR2 from the germline V gene are SGHNT and YYREEE (reference sequence). The CDR3 contains 16 residues. The CDR3 DNA reads as TGTGCCAGCAGCTTCGGTGCGGAACTCAGCACAGATACGCAGTATTTT. This encodes CASSFGAELSTDTQYF.

The gene calls are TRBV12-5 and TRBJ1-4; possibly TRBD1 for D (5 bases). This CDR3 region has 21 residues. From germline, CDR1 is LGHNT and CDR2 FRNRAP. Trimming cost V 6 bases and J 0 bases, with 29 bases left between them. CDR3 amino acids: CASGLLKDKSTIVATNEKLFF. The CDR3 bases are TGTGCTAGTGGCCTCTTAAAGGACAAGTCAACGATAGTTGCAACTAATGAAAAACTGTTTTTT.

V is TRBV14 and J is TRBJ2-5; a possible D gene is TRBD1 (6 bases). With 1 base removed from V and 2 bases from J, the gap between germline ends came to 29 bases. This CDR3 spans 21 amino acids. The germline V gene has CDR1 SGHDN and CDR2 FVKESK. This CDR3 is CASSQASEGTIVRQQQETQYF. The CDR3 nucleotides are TGTGCCAGCAGCCAAGCATCAGAAGGGACAATCGTGCGCCAGCAACAAGAGACCCAGTACTTC.

J is TRBJ2-7 and V is TRBV2; D gene uncertain. V gave up 0 bases and J gave up 3 bases, with 9 bases separating them. CDR3 length: 14 amino acids. Looked up from germline, CDR1 is SNHLY and CDR2 is FYNNEI. The CDR3 loop is CASSEARLSYEQYF. CDR3 DNA sequence: TGTGCCAGCAGTGAAGCGCGACTGAGCTACGAGCAGTACTTC.

The chain employs TRBV6-2 or TRBV6-3 and TRBJ2-2, with 7 bases identical to TRBD1. CDR1 and CDR2 (germline): MNHEY, SVGEGT. Trimming at V came to 3 bases and at J to 5 bases, leaving 9 bases not matched to a gene. The CDR3 consists of 16 residues. DNA of the CDR3: TGTGCCAGCAGTTATCCAACAGGGGTGAGAACCGGGGAGCTGTTTTTT. Translation gives CASSYPTGVRTGELFF.

The chain recombines TRBV6-5 with TRBJ1-1; possibly TRBD1 for D (5 bases). The germline gives CDR1 MNHEY, CDR2 SVGAGI. The CDR3 consists of 14 residues. The CDR3 bases are TGTGCGTGTATAACAGGCCCTATGAACACTGAAGCTTTCTTT. The encoded protein is CACITGPMNTEAFF.

The chain has TRBV18 and TRBJ1-6; TRBD1 might be the D (5 bases). Germline V gene sequence: CDR1 KGHSH, CDR2 LQKENI. Trimming removed 3 bases from V and 11 bases from J, with 11 bases in between. The CDR3 runs 13 residues. CDR3 amino acids: CASSPQGGPPLHF. In nucleotides, the CDR3 is TGTGCCAGCTCACCCCAGGGAGGGCCACCCCTCCACTTT.